Listed below are T cell receptor beta chains from one sample, sequenced in a study of T cells in Graves' hyperthyroidism and ophthalmopathy. TCRdb fed the multiplex PCR reads into MiXCR, producing one record per CDR3 protein. This sample yields under 450,000 distinct CDR3 sequences, of which 17% are seen a single time; around 35% belongs to the top ten. The sample taken for sequencing was blood. All receptors derive from a woman aged 25 to 45 with Graves' hyperthyroidism that later progressed to Graves' ophthalmopathy. CDR3s include the opening cysteine and the closing phenylalanine or tryptophan. Each record gives: D gene, clone size, CDR3 length, V gene, J gene, CDR3 DNA, CDR3 protein. D genes are given only for firm matches. Rows give clone size only sometimes, using once, few, many, or a class for an expanded clone.

>TRBD1|many|15|TRBV2|TRBJ1-1
TGTGCCAGCAGTGCGAGACAGGGACCTTGGACTGAAGCTTTCTTT
CASSARQGPWTEAFF
>-|few|18|TRBV4-1|TRBJ2-2
TGCGCCAGCAGCCAAGACCCCACCAAAGGGCCGAACACCGGGGAGCTGTTTTTT
CASSQDPTKGPNTGELFF
>-|-|14|TRBV19|TRBJ1-1
TGTGCCAGTATTCCCTTAGGCCCTAATTCGGAAGCTTTCTTT
CASIPLGPNSEAFF
>TRBD2|many|14|TRBV19|TRBJ2-7
TGTGCCAGTAGGACTAGCGGGAGCTCCTACGAGCAGTACTTC
CASRTSGSSYEQYF
>TRBD2|-|14|TRBV2|TRBJ2-3
TGTGCCAGCCTAGCGGGAGAAGTCACAGATACGCAGTATTTT
CASLAGEVTDTQYF
>-|-|14|TRBV28|TRBJ1-5
TGTGCCAGCAGTTCCTCGACGGTCGGTCAGCCCCAGCATTTT
CASSSSTVGQPQHF
>-|many|16|TRBV5-8|TRBJ2-1
TGTGCCAGCAGCTTGGGAGTTTTAAGCTCCTACAATGAGCAGTTCTTC
CASSLGVLSSYNEQFF
>TRBD2|many|15|TRBV19|TRBJ2-7
TGTGCCAGTAGTAAGGGTAGCGGGACCTTCTACGAGCAGTACTTC
CASSKGSGTFYEQYF
>-|few|16|TRBV6-2/TRBV6-3|TRBJ1-6
TGTGCCAGCAGTTACTTTCCGGGGGGGCAAAATTCACCCCTCCACTTT
CASSYFPGGQNSPLHF
>TRBD2|many|15|TRBV7-2|TRBJ2-7
TGTGCCAGCAGCCCACCTAGCGGGGGGCAATACGAGCAGTACTTC
CASSPPSGGQYEQYF
>-|many|16|TRBV18|TRBJ2-6
TGTGCCAGCTCACCAGGGGGGTCTTCCGGGGCCAACGTCCTGACTTTC
CASSPGGSSGANVLTF
>-|-|13|TRBV5-1|TRBJ1-5
TGCGCCAGCAGCATAACTAGCAATCAGCCCCAGCATTTT
CASSITSNQPQHF
>TRBD1|-|20|TRBV27|TRBJ2-1
TGTGCCAGCAGTTTGGGGATGGGACAGGGGTATCCCAGCTCCTACAATGAGCAGTTCTTC
CASSLGMGQGYPSSYNEQFF
>TRBD2|many|16|TRBV3-1|TRBJ2-1
TGTGCCAGCAGCCGAAAAGCGGGGAGCTCCTACAATGAGCAGTTCTTC
CASSRKAGSSYNEQFF
>-|many|14|TRBV27|TRBJ2-5
TGTGCCAGCAGTTTGTTAGGGACCCAAGAGACCCAGTACTTC
CASSLLGTQETQYF
>-|many|15|TRBV19|TRBJ1-1
TGTGCCAGTAGTATAAGTGGCAGTGCCTCCACTGAAGCTTTCTTT
CASSISGSASTEAFF
>-|many|16|TRBV6-1|TRBJ2-6
TGTGCCAGCAGTTTTGATCAGGGTGCTGGGGCCAACGTCCTGACTTTC
CASSFDQGAGANVLTF
>-|many|18|TRBV12-3/TRBV12-4|TRBJ1-4
TGTGCCAGCAGAAATGCTCAGCGGGGCCTGTTAACTAATGAAAAACTGTTTTTT
CASRNAQRGLLTNEKLFF
>TRBD1|few|15|TRBV4-1|TRBJ1-1
TGCGCCAGCAGCCTCATACCGGGACAGGGAAATCAAGCTTTCTTT
CASSLIPGQGNQAFF
>TRBD1|-|19|TRBV28|TRBJ1-4
TGTGCCAGCAGTTCACCCTCCGGGACAGGGGATGAGGCTAATGAAAAACTGTTTTTT
CASSSPSGTGDEANEKLFF
>TRBD1|many|14|TRBV10-3|TRBJ1-1
TGTGCCATCAGTGAGGAGGACAGGGTCACTGAAGCTTTCTTT
CAISEEDRVTEAFF
>TRBD1|many|15|TRBV12-3/TRBV12-4|TRBJ2-3
TGTGCCAGCAGTCCAGGGGGCTTAAGCACAGATACGCAGTATTTT
CASSPGGLSTDTQYF
>TRBD2|many|15|TRBV12-3/TRBV12-4|TRBJ2-5
TGTGCCAGCAGTTTACCAGCGGGAGGGGCGGAGACCCAGTACTTC
CASSLPAGGAETQYF
>-|-|14|TRBV19|TRBJ1-1
TGTGCCAGCAACCTGGGCGGGTCGAACACTGAAGCTTTCTTT
CASNLGGSNTEAFF
>-|many|14|TRBV5-1|TRBJ2-7
TGCGCCAGCAGATTCTCCGCTCAGGTCTACGAGCAGTACTTC
CASRFSAQVYEQYF
>TRBD2|-|15|TRBV11-1|TRBJ2-3
TGTGCCAGCAGCCAGGGACTAGCAGGTCGGGATACGCAGTATTTT
CASSQGLAGRDTQYF
>-|-|15|TRBV6-2/TRBV6-3|TRBJ2-4
TGTGCCAGCAGTTACGGGGGTTTGGCCAAAAACATTCAGTACTTC
CASSYGGLAKNIQYF
>TRBD1|many|16|TRBV19|TRBJ2-6
TGTGCCAGTAGTGATAGACAGGGGGCTGGGGCCAACGTCCTGACTTTC
CASSDRQGAGANVLTF
>TRBD1|-|17|TRBV3-1|TRBJ1-4
TGTGCCAGCAGCCATCTTGCAGGGGGCCTTACTAATGAAAAACTGTTTTTT
CASSHLAGGLTNEKLFF
>TRBD1|many|14|TRBV2|TRBJ1-1
TGTGCCAGCAGTGCTGAACAGGGGGCCGCTGAAGCTTTCTTT
CASSAEQGAAEAFF
>TRBD2|many|15|TRBV11-2|TRBJ2-7
TGTGCCAGCAGCTATTACGCTAGCGGGGCCTACGAGCAGTACTTC
CASSYYASGAYEQYF
>TRBD1|-|15|TRBV28|TRBJ2-1
TGTGCCAGCAGCTCCCGACAGGGGGCAAGGAATGAGCAGTTCTTC
CASSSRQGARNEQFF
>TRBD2|few|20|TRBV7-2|TRBJ2-5
TGTGCCAGCAGCTCGGCCACCCGTTCCGGGGGGAGCGGGAGGAGACAGACCCAGTACTTC
CASSSATRSGGSGRRQTQYF
>TRBD1|-|14|TRBV27|TRBJ2-2
TGTGCCAGCAGTGCCGGACAGGGGATCGGGGAGCTGTTTTTT
CASSAGQGIGELFF
>-|-|13|TRBV25-1|TRBJ1-5
TGTGCCAGCAGTACCAGGGGCAATCAGCCCCAGCATTTT
CASSTRGNQPQHF
>-|few|13|TRBV6-1|TRBJ1-2
TGTGCCAGCAGGCCAGTAAATAACTATGGCTACACCTTC
CASRPVNNYGYTF
>-|many|16|TRBV2|TRBJ1-2
TGTGCCAGCAGTGGACCGACAGGACCACTAGACTATGGCTACACCTTC
CASSGPTGPLDYGYTF
>-|-|17|TRBV2|TRBJ2-1
TGTGCCAGCAGTGAAGCGGCACGGAACCGAAACTACAATGAGCAGTTCTTC
CASSEAARNRNYNEQFF
>-|many|12|TRBV7-2|TRBJ2-7
TGTGCCAGCAGCTTATCCGCCCTCGAGCAGTACTTC
CASSLSALEQYF
>-|many|13|TRBV27|TRBJ1-2
TGTGCCAGCGCCTATTCAGGGAACTATGGCTACACCTTC
CASAYSGNYGYTF
>-|few|15|TRBV25-1|TRBJ2-1
TGTGCCAGCAGTGAAGTGGGGGCTGACTACAATGAGCAGTTCTTC
CASSEVGADYNEQFF
>-|many|14|TRBV19|TRBJ1-1
TGTGCCAGTAGTCTAAGAGGTTATGACACTGAAGCTTTCTTT
CASSLRGYDTEAFF
>-|many|13|TRBV24-1|TRBJ2-6
TGTGCCACCAGTGATTCTGGGGCCAACGTCCTGACTTTC
CATSDSGANVLTF
>TRBD1|-|16|TRBV7-9|TRBJ2-2
TGTGCCAGCAGCTTGCTGACAGGGGCGAACACCGGGGAGCTGTTTTTT
CASSLLTGANTGELFF
>-|many|12|TRBV28|TRBJ1-2
TGTGCCAGCAGCCTGGGTCCCTATGGCTACACCTTC
CASSLGPYGYTF
>TRBD2|-|14|TRBV6-2/TRBV6-3|TRBJ2-5
TGTGCCAGCAGCCAGACTAGCGGGAGAGGGACCCAGTACTTC
CASSQTSGRGTQYF